This is a list of T cell receptor beta chains from one sample in a study of blood T cell repertoires in COVID-19. Measured with immunoSEQ multiplex PCR; TCRdb has only the in-frame clones, and not every one. The sample yields 110,000 to 150,000 clones, around 84% seen once. Source material: peripheral blood. The receptors originated from a human donor in a cohort sampled during active COVID-19. The CDR3 runs from the conserved cysteine through the conserved F or W. Where a row states a size, it is once, few, many or the class of an expanded clone; other rows omit it.

TRBJ2-3,TRBV19,-,CASSSRQDTQYF
TRBJ1-6,TRBV6-5,-,CASSYVQGSPLHF
TRBJ1-2,TRBV7-9,-,CASTADRLYGYTF
TRBJ1-5,TRBV6-5,-,CASSFPGQGGNQPQHF
TRBJ2-7,TRBV5-6,-,CASLQETYEQYF
TRBJ2-1,TRBV27,-,CASSSYLAGRVNEQFF
TRBJ2-2,TRBV7-9,few,CASSHSGGELFF
TRBJ1-2,TRBV27,-,CASSPVRVQLQRDGYTF
TRBJ2-1,TRBV5-1,once,CASSSSGGPYNEQFF
TRBJ2-7,TRBV11-3,few,CASTFPHRGQTYEQYF
TRBJ2-7,TRBV4-2,few,CASSQRTGDEYEQYF
TRBJ2-1,TRBV5-1,-,CASTRTPNSYNEQFF
TRBJ2-7,TRBV28,-,CASSPTHGPGNEQYF
TRBJ1-4,TRBV19,-,CANRSVGRGGVANEKLFF
TRBJ1-1,TRBV28,-,CASSFPLTVNTEAFF
TRBJ1-3,TRBV9,once,CASSKDPLQGGSGNTIYF
TRBJ2-7,TRBV19,-,CASSIGEGTHQYF
TRBJ2-2,TRBV4-1,-,CASRRGLERGNTGELFF
TRBJ2-2,TRBV9,few,CASSARGPNTGELFF
TRBJ2-7,TRBV2,-,CASSEGVGTSGFYEQYF
TRBJ2-1,TRBV20-1,-,CSASDRVSGNEQFF
TRBJ2-3,TRBV4-1,-,CASSQEVADDDTQYF
TRBJ1-5,TRBV6-1,-,CASSDPLTGGGNQPQHF
TRBJ2-3,TRBV3-1/TRBV3-2,-,CASSQLSRGTDTQYF
TRBJ1-3,TRBV7-2,-,CASSQGQTGNTIYF
TRBJ1-2,TRBV3-1/TRBV3-2,-,CASSPTDPANYGYTF
TRBJ1-1,TRBV2,-,CASRRDLTGYTEAFF
TRBJ2-1,TRBV18,once,CASSPLAGEQFF
TRBJ1-1,TRBV28,-,CASSKRGVRMNTEAFF
TRBJ2-7,TRBV25-1,-,CASSESYGQGGTSYEQYF
TRBJ1-2,TRBV28,-,CASSTTGGNGYTF
TRBJ1-2,TRBV6-6,-,CASSTVNYGYTF
TRBJ2-1,TRBV7-3,-,CASSFELNNEQFF
TRBJ1-3,TRBV30,-,CAWMRDRAVSGNTIYF
TRBJ1-2,TRBV19,once,CASSPQVSRGWYGYTF
TRBJ1-6,TRBV3-1/TRBV3-2,-,CASEGENNSPLHF
TRBJ2-5,TRBV7-2,few,CASSLAPPRGRAGSQTQYF
TRBJ1-3,TRBV7-8,-,CASSLMGQVPGNTIYF
TRBJ2-7,TRBV5-1,-,CASSDGTSGSYEQYF
TRBJ2-1,TRBV4-1,once,CASSTPGTRTYNEQFF
TRBJ2-1,TRBV5-4,-,CASSTIEGVGEQFF
TRBJ1-4,TRBV21-1,once,CASSSPGGNEKLFF
TRBJ1-3,TRBV11-2,-,CASSSRQGNSSGNTIYF
TRBJ1-3,TRBV29-1,-,CSVGSGTEPGNTIYF
TRBJ1-6,TRBV28,few,CASSLKSIKPIGASSPLHF
TRBJ2-1,TRBV7-2,many,CASSLGPLGEYEQFF
TRBJ2-2,TRBV28,-,CASSTPVIGANTGELFF
TRBJ1-6,TRBV12-3/TRBV12-4,-,CASRGQGDSPLHF
TRBJ1-5,TRBV18,-,CASSPGENQPQHF
TRBJ1-2,TRBV6-5,-,CASSYSGGIGYGYTF
TRBJ2-3,TRBV5-1,-,CASRLSGASTDTQYF
TRBJ2-2,TRBV3-1/TRBV3-2,once,CASSQDLRPATGELFF
TRBJ2-5,TRBV23-1,-,CASSRGALAALETQYF
TRBJ1-2,TRBV12-3/TRBV12-4,-,CASSFLGRAGYTF
TRBJ2-1,TRBV7-2,-,CASSVRLAGGPDEQFF
TRBJ2-7,TRBV28,-,CASSLSSWGGAYEQYF
TRBJ2-7,TRBV30,-,CAWRGTREDYEQYF